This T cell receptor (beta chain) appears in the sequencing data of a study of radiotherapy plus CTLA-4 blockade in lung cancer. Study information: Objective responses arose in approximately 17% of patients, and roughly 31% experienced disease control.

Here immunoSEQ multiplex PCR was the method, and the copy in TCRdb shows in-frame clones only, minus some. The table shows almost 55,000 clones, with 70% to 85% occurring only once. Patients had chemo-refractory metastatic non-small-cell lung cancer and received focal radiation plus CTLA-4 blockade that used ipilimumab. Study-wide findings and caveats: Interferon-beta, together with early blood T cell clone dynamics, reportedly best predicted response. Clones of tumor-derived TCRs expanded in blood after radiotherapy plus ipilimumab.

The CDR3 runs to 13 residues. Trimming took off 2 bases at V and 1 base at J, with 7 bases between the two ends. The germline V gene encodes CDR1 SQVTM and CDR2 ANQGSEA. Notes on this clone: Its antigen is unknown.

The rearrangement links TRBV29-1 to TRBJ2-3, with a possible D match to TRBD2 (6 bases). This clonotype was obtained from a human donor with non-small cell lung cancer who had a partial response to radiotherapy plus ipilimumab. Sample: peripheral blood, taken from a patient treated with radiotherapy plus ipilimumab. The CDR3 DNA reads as TGCAGCGTTGAAAGGAGGGGCACAGATACGCAGTATTTT. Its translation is CSVERRGTDTQYF.